The clone carrying this T cell receptor beta chain was counted many times. Its antigen remains unidentified. Breast cancer patients provided tissue from their axillary draining lymph nodes. The source of the sample is a study of breast tumors, draining lymph nodes, adjacent tissues. Study findings and constraints: Tumor repertoires ranked between lymph nodes and nontumor tissue in diversity, with V and J gene preferences. Data fit most tumor T cells coming from lymph node, expanding in tumor. The lymph node origin of tumor T cells was framed as consistent with a hypothesis, not demonstrated.

TCRdb reprocessed the multiplex PCR reads via MiXCR and lists one record per CDR3 protein. The sample includes about 230,000 distinct CDR3 sequences, roughly 32% of them seen just once. This clonotype originated in a female donor with breast cancer. Some clones in this sample may be carry-over from other donors' samples. What was sequenced was axillary lymph node tissue.

Written as DNA, the CDR3 is TGTGCCAGCAGCCCCTTGGGCGGGGGGACCGGGGAGCTGTTTTTT. Protein: CASSPLGGGTGELFF. The chain is built from TRBV5-6 and TRBJ2-2; 8 nucleotides align to TRBD2. This CDR3 comprises 15 residues. The germline V gene encodes CDR1 SGHDT and CDR2 YYEEEE. J lost 5 bases, V lost 4 bases, and 7 bases had no gene match.